A few counts support the clone carrying this T cell receptor beta chain. What it binds is unknown. PCR amplification relied on 60 Vbeta primers (plus 13 Jbeta primers). Profiling relied on immunoSEQ multiplex PCR, and the TCRdb table lists in-frame clones only, not all of them. The sample lists roughly 100,000 clones, 60% to 85% occurring once. This specimen belongs to a study of cytomegalovirus exposure and HLA in healthy donors. Whole-study results and caveats: Through in vitro validation, three CMV-associated chains were shown to be specific for CMV antigens. Some segments of the V type, notably TRBV6-2 and TRBV6-3, were excluded as indistinguishable.

Germline lookup yields CDR1 MNHNS and CDR2 SASEGT. V trimming: 3 bases; J trimming: 5 bases; junction bases outside the gene matches: 7. The CDR3 runs 15 residues. The sequenced sample consisted of PBMCs. The TCR originated in a man aged 45-65 years in good health and CMV-seropositive. The chain couples TRBV6-1 to TRBJ2-7; 10 bases are shared with TRBD2. The CDR3 loop is CASSDASGSGDEQYF. In DNA form, the CDR3 reads TGTGCCAGCAGTGATGCTAGCGGGAGTGGCGACGAGCAGTACTTC.